This T cell receptor beta chain was identified during a study of shared clonotypes between healthy human individuals. The overall study: The donor group consisted of two women and a few men, aged 18 to 49. CD4 naive cells filled three plates per donor, CD4 memory three, CD8 naive two and CD8 memory one. Study-wide findings and caveats: The sharing of 4.5% to 6.5% of naive CD4 clonotypes was seen across a handful of donors.

Terminally differentiated effector memory CD45RA+ cells were excluded by CCR7 positive selection of CD45RO-negative cells. Germline V gives CDR1 SGHKS, CDR2 YYEKEE (reference sequence). With V trimmed by 1 base and J by 4 bases, 6 bases remained unmatched. This CDR3 has 15 residues. The authors split each subset's genomic DNA evenly across several immunoSEQ plates. Only in-frame clones appear in the TCRdb table, and some are missing; sequencing was by immunoSEQ multiplex PCR. The sample lists roughly 2.1 million clones, under 95% occurring once. Regarding this clone: Its antigen is undetermined.

The gene calls are TRBV5-5 and TRBJ2-7; the match to TRBD1 covers 9 bases. The clonotype comes from a man younger than 30 in good health. Some clones in this sample may be carry-over from other donors' samples. The sample taken for sequencing was naive CD8+ T cells from PBMCs. The CDR3 nucleotides are TGTGCCAGCAGCTTGACCCGGGACAGGGTTTACGAGCAGTACTTC. Amino acid sequence: CASSLTRDRVYEQYF.